The 30 T cell receptor beta chains presented below share a single source sample, sequenced in a study of Graves' ophthalmopathy and Graves' hyperthyroidism. Amplification targeted the TCR beta CDR3 regions, with RNA transcripts as the source material. RT-PCR in the first round used HTBI primers; a second-round multiplex PCR followed. Via MiXCR, TCRdb re-called the multiplex PCR reads, giving one row per CDR3 protein. The sample contains 1 million to 1.3 million distinct CDR3 sequences, about two fifths of which appear only once. The sequencing sample was made of peripheral blood or thyroid tissue (not recorded which). Receptors were obtained from an adult man with Graves' hyperthyroidism.

The chain uses TRBV12-3 or TRBV12-4 and TRBJ1-6; possible D gene TRBD1, 6 bases. This CDR3 spans 14 amino acids. The V gene lost 1 base and the J gene lost 10 bases, with 11 bases spanning the gap. The CDR3 sequence is CASSLVRQDSPLHF. Here the CDR3 DNA reads TGTGCCAGCAGTTTAGTGAGACAGGACTCACCCCTCCACTTT.

The chain links TRBV2 to TRBJ2-2, with 10 bases fitting TRBD1. In germline, CDR1 is SNHLY, CDR2 FYNNEI. The CDR3 is 16 residues long. V dropped 7 bases and J dropped 3; count of bases not matched to a gene: 8. In nucleotides, the CDR3 is TGTGCCAGCACCTCCGGGACAGGGGAGGACACCGGGGAGCTGTTTTTT. Translating gives CASTSGTGEDTGELFF.

Remarks on this clonotype: This may be a read error: a much more frequent sequence differs by one nucleotide. The CDR3 region has the DNA TGTGCCAGCAGCTCAGACTTGCGAGGGAGCAACAGTTATAGCAATCAGCCCCAGCATTTT. Amino acids: CASSSDLRGSNSYSNQPQHF. The rearrangement links TRBV7-6 to TRBJ1-5; D is unclear. V lost 4 bases and J 0 bases, leaving 25 bases between the germline ends. The CDR3 consists of 20 residues. Germline CDR1 SGHVS, CDR2 FNYEAQ.

The chain combines TRBV10-3 with TRBJ2-3; possibly TRBD2 for D (6 bases). Germline loops: CDR1 ENHRY, CDR2 SYGVKD. The CDR3 totals 14 residues. Trimming took 4 bases from V and 2 from J, leaving 10 bases between them. Here the CDR3 reads CAISVEGSTDTQYF. The CDR3 DNA reads as TGTGCCATCAGTGTGGAGGGCTCCACAGATACGCAGTATTTT.

This clonotype was counted ten times or more. The chain uses TRBV29-1 and TRBJ1-4, with D maybe TRBD1 (6 bases). The ends were cut back, 6 bases at V and 4 bases at J, with 15 bases in the middle. This CDR3 has 14 residues. In germline, CDR1 is SQVTM, CDR2 ANQGSEA. The CDR3 DNA is TGCAGCGTGTGGGACACGGGGGGTAATGAAAAACTGTTTTTT. It translates to CSVWDTGGNEKLFF. Drawing the rest from reference TRBV29-1 and TRBJ1-4, the complete variable domain is SAVISQKPSRDICQRGTSLTIQCQVDSQVTMMFWYRQQPGQSLTLIATANQGSEATYESGFVIDKFPISRPNLTFSTLTVSNMSPEDSSIYLCSVWDTGGNEKLFFGSGTQLSVL.

CDR3 nucleotide sequence: TGTGCCAGCAGCCGAAGACTAGCGGGAGTCGATGAGCAGTACTTC. Translated, it gives CASSRRLAGVDEQYF. This sequence joins TRBV4-2 and TRBJ2-7; 12 nucleotides line up with TRBD2. CDR3 size: 15 residues. Germline V gene sequence: CDR1 LGHNA, CDR2 YNFKEQ. The V and J ends lost 4 bases and 7 bases, in that order; junction bases with no gene match: 8.

In its sample, this clonotype was seen a few times. The V gene is TRBV18, the J gene TRBJ1-5; D uncertain. Trimming shortened V by 2 bases and J by 5 bases, and 10 bases separated the two germline ends. This CDR3 comprises 14 residues. Germline CDR1 reads KGHSH; CDR2 reads LQKENI. Here the CDR3 DNA reads TGTGCCAGCTCACCAGCCGGTCGTTATCAGCCCCAGCATTTT. This encodes CASSPAGRYQPQHF.

The chain carries TRBV11-2 and TRBJ2-5; perhaps TRBD1 as D (6 bases). The germline V and J ends were trimmed by 5 bases and 3 bases, with 16 bases remaining between them. The germline gives CDR1 SGHAT, CDR2 FQNNGV. The CDR3 has 15 residues. The CDR3 region has the DNA TGTGCCAGCAGCCCGTCGATGGACAGAAAAGAGACCCAGTACTTC. It yields the protein CASSPSMDRKETQYF.

The chain couples TRBV29-1 to TRBJ2-7, with 8 positions matching TRBD1. Germline assignment: CDR1 SQVTM and CDR2 ANQGSEA. J gave up 0 bases and V 1 base, and 5 bases lay outside the gene matches. This CDR3 has 15 amino acids. In nucleotides, the CDR3 is TGCAGCGTTGAAGTGACCGACAGGGGCTCCTACGAGCAGTACTTC. This encodes CSVEVTDRGSYEQYF.

This clonotype was counted at least ten times. The chain joins TRBV19 to TRBJ1-1; TRBD1 aligns across 8 bases. J was trimmed by 1 base and V by 5 bases; bases with no gene match: 9. The CDR3 runs 16 residues. CDR1 and CDR2 (germline): LNHDA, SQIVND (reference sequence). The CDR3 loop reads CASSAIDRGRNTEAFF. The CDR3, as DNA: TGTGCCAGTAGTGCGATCGACAGGGGAAGGAACACTGAAGCTTTCTTT. The full variable domain, in which reference TRBV19 and TRBJ1-1 provide the parts outside the CDR3, is DGGITQSPKYLFRKEGQNVTLSCEQNLNHDAMYWYRQDPGQGLRLIYYSQIVNDFQKGDIAEGYSVSREKKESFPLTVTSAQKNPTAFYLCASSAIDRGRNTEAFFGQGTRLTVV.

In the case of this clonotype: This clone may be a read error of a much larger clone one base away. The CDR3 protein is CATRLAGGRLETQNF. Here the CDR3 DNA reads TGTGCCACCAGACTAGCGGGGGGGCGCCTTGAGACCCAGAACTTC. The gene calls are TRBV2 and TRBJ2-5, with TRBD2 matching over 14 bases. Germline V lookup: CDR1 SNHLY, CDR2 FYNNEI. CDR3 length: 15 amino acids.

There are many counts of this clonotype. V usage is TRBV12-3 or TRBV12-4 and J usage is TRBJ1-4; D remains unclear. Trimming removed 3 bases at V and 7 bases at J, with 9 bases between. The CDR3 is 13 residues long. As DNA, the CDR3 is TGTGCCAGCAGTTTTAAGATAGGTGAAAAACTGTTTTTT. Translating it yields CASSFKIGEKLFF.

This clonotype was detected many times. V is TRBV7-8 and J is TRBJ1-3; 9 bases agree with TRBD1. Trimming removed 4 bases from V and 4 bases from J; junction bases left unmatched: 5. The CDR3 consists of 15 residues. Germline V gene sequence: CDR1 SGHVS, CDR2 FQNEAQ. DNA of the CDR3: TGTGCCAGCAGCTCCGGGACAGGGTCCGGAAACACCATATATTTT. Protein sequence: CASSSGTGSGNTIYF.

As to this clonotype: A read error is possible here, since a much larger clone lies one base away. The rearrangement uses TRBV7-8 and TRBJ2-7; TRBD2 agrees at 12 bases. V shed 5 bases and J 9 bases; nucleotides not matched to a gene: 11. Germline V lookup: CDR1 SGHVS, CDR2 FQNEAQ. This CDR3 is 15 amino acids long. CDR3 amino acids: CASSVSSGGAFGQYF. CDR3 in DNA: TGTGCCAGCAGCGTTTCTAGCGGGGGGGCGTTTGGGCAGTACTTC.

This clonotype turned up a few times. The chain joins TRBV7-8 to TRBJ2-2; 12 nucleotides align to TRBD2. The V segment lost 5 bases and the J segment 4 bases; nucleotides outside the gene matches: 5. Germline CDR1 is SGHVS and CDR2 is FQNEAQ. CDR3 length: 16 residues. The CDR3 reads CASSPSGGAVTGELFF. DNA for the CDR3: TGTGCCAGCAGCCCTAGCGGGGGGGCGGTCACCGGGGAGCTGTTTTTT.

About this clonotype: This may arise from a read error, as a much more abundant clone is one base away. The chain employs TRBV20-1 and TRBJ2-7; D is possibly TRBD1 or TRBD2 (6 bases each). The length of the CDR3 is 14 residues. V was trimmed by 6 bases and J by 5 bases, leaving 20 bases between them. CDR1 is DFQATT and CDR2 is SNEGSKA in the germline V gene (reference sequence). The CDR3 sequence is CSAGGLFRSHEQYF. The DNA for the CDR3 is TGCAGTGCAGGGGGGCTTTTCAGGAGCCACGAGCAGTACTTC.

This clonotype was detected many times. V gene TRBV24-1 combines with J gene TRBJ2-7; possibly TRBD1 or TRBD2 for D (5 bases each). V was trimmed by 3 bases and J by 5 bases, leaving 10 bases between them. Per the germline V gene, CDR1 is KGHDR and CDR2 is SFDVKD. This CDR3 has 13 residues. This CDR3 is CATSDGGINEQYF. Here the CDR3 DNA reads TGTGCCACCAGTGATGGGGGTATCAACGAGCAGTACTTC.

This rearrangement joins TRBV4-3 to TRBJ1-2; D uncertain. Germline-derived CDR1 and CDR2 are LGHNA and YSLEER. The CDR3 consists of 14 residues. The germline V and J ends were trimmed by 0 bases and 4 bases, with 9 bases remaining between them. CDR3 sequence: CASSQDKYFYGYTF. CDR3 nucleotide sequence: TGCGCCAGCAGCCAAGATAAGTACTTCTATGGCTACACCTTC.

This chain links TRBV5-1 with TRBJ1-3; possible D gene TRBD1, 5 bases. Trimming stripped 0 bases from V and 4 bases from J, with 14 bases between. CDR3 size: 16 residues. Germline CDR1 and CDR2: SGHRS and YFSETQ. The CDR3 sequence: CASSLAGVRGGNTIYF. The CDR3 coding sequence is TGCGCCAGCAGCTTGGCGGGAGTACGGGGCGGAAACACCATATATTTT.

This clonotype came up a few times. The V call is TRBV9, the J call TRBJ1-3; D not resolved. The CDR3 has 15 amino acids. CDR1 is SGDLS, CDR2 YYNGEE, per germline. V shed 4 bases and J shed 0 bases, with 11 bases lying between them. The DNA of the CDR3 is TGTGCCAGCAGCCATGACTCGAGCTCTGGAAACACCATATATTTT. Protein sequence: CASSHDSSSGNTIYF.

On this clonotype: The conserved closing phenylalanine or tryptophan is absent in this CDR3, likely reflecting a read error. It is unclear where the CDR3 begins or ends on the DNA, so no DNA is shown, and the CDR3 is as TCRdb lists it. The chain is built from TRBV20-1 and TRBJ1-3. The CDR3 has 9 amino acids, counting both end residues. Germline V gene data show CDR1 as DFQATT and CDR2 as SNEGSKA (reference sequence). The CDR3 spells CSARLAGHT.

The rearrangement joins TRBV4-1 to TRBJ1-5; a weak D match, TRBD1 (6 bases). The V gene lost 0 bases and the J gene lost 3 bases, with 9 bases spanning the gap. In germline, CDR1 is MGHRA, CDR2 YSYEKL. This CDR3 is built from 15 residues. CDR3 in amino acids: CASSQDPGVNQPQHF. DNA for the CDR3: TGCGCCAGCAGCCAAGACCCAGGGGTCAATCAGCCCCAGCATTTT.

The CDR3 DNA sequence: TGTGCCACCAGCAGTGGGACAGGAGAGACCCAGTACTTC. Encoded protein: CATSSGTGETQYF. This chain uses TRBV15 with TRBJ2-5, with 8 bases identical to TRBD1. V shed 3 bases and J 4 bases; nucleotides not matched to a gene: 1. Germline V gives CDR1 LNHNV, CDR2 YYDKDF (reference sequence). This CDR3 region has 13 residues.

The V gene is TRBV13, the J gene TRBJ1-1; D is possibly TRBD1 (5 bases). Trimming left V 2 bases short and J 1 base short, with 11 bases between. CDR1 is PRHDT, CDR2 FYEKMQ, per germline (reference sequence). This CDR3 is built from 15 residues. The CDR3 loop reads CASSLMQGKNTEAFF. CDR3 nucleotides: TGTGCCAGCAGCTTAATGCAGGGCAAGAACACTGAAGCTTTCTTT. The full variable domain, completed using reference TRBV13 and TRBJ1-1, is AAGVIQSPRHLIKEKRETATLKCYPIPRHDTVYWYQQGPGQDPQFLISFYEKMQSDKGSIPDRFSAQQFSDYHSELNMSSLELGDSALYFCASSLMQGKNTEAFFGQGTRLTVV.

Many counts were recorded for this clonotype. The chain links TRBV14 to TRBJ1-2; D unclear. Trimming shortened V by 3 bases and J by 0 bases, and 11 bases separated the two germline ends. The CDR3 spans 15 residues. The germline CDR1 and CDR2 sequences are SGHDN and FVKESK. The CDR3 coding sequence is TGTGCCAGCAGCCACGACTCGGATTCTAACTATGGCTACACCTTC. This encodes CASSHDSDSNYGYTF.

This clonotype has ten or more counts. This chain links TRBV28 with TRBJ1-5; D gene unclear. The CDR3 is 14 residues long. CDR1 is MDHEN and CDR2 is SYDVKM in the germline V gene. Between the trimmed V and J ends, which lost 8 bases and 4 bases, there was a span of 15 bases. CDR3 sequence reads: CASLSGRWNQPQHF. The CDR3, as DNA: TGTGCCAGCCTAAGTGGACGGTGGAATCAGCCCCAGCATTTT.

V is TRBV29-1 and J is TRBJ2-1; no clear D gene. Trimming shortened V by 7 bases and J by 2 bases, and 3 bases separated the two germline ends. CDR1 and CDR2 from the germline V gene are SQVTM and ANQGSEA. The CDR3 has 10 residues. CDR3 coding DNA: TGCAGCGCGACCTACAATGAGCAGTTCTTC. Encoded protein: CSATYNEQFF.

This chain links TRBV20-1 with TRBJ1-6, with D unresolved. CDR3 length: 13 amino acids. V gave up 0 bases and J gave up 6 bases, with 6 bases separating them. Germline V lookup: CDR1 DFQATT, CDR2 SNEGSKA (reference sequence). CDR3 DNA sequence: TGCAGTGCTAGAGACTGGGCTAATTCACCCCTCCACTTT. Translation: CSARDWANSPLHF.

Details on this clonotype: Given a much more abundant clone one base away, this may be a read error. The rearrangement uses TRBV12-3 or TRBV12-4 and TRBJ1-4; D ambiguous. This CDR3 comprises 13 residues. The V end lost 6 bases, the J end lost 3 bases, and 8 bases lay between the germline ends. The CDR3 sequence: CASRGRANEKLFF. In DNA form, the CDR3 reads TGTGCCAGCAGGGGCAGAGCTAATGAAAAACTGTTTTTT.

The J gene is TRBJ1-5, the V gene TRBV7-9; D remains unclear. The CDR3 loop spans 17 amino acids. Per the germline V gene, CDR1 is SEHNR and CDR2 is FQNEAQ (reference sequence). The ends were cut back, 6 bases at V and 2 bases at J, with 20 bases in the middle. The CDR3 loop is CASRLRHGGLGNQPQHF. The CDR3 region has the DNA TGTGCCAGCAGATTAAGACATGGAGGTCTTGGCAATCAGCCCCAGCATTTT. The full variable domain, completed using reference TRBV7-9 and TRBJ1-5, is DTGVSQNPRHKITKRGQNVTFRCDPISEHNRLYWYRQTLGQGPEFLTYFQNEAQLEKSRLLSDRFSAERPKGSFSTLEIQRTEQGDSAMYLCASRLRHGGLGNQPQHFGDGTRLSIL.